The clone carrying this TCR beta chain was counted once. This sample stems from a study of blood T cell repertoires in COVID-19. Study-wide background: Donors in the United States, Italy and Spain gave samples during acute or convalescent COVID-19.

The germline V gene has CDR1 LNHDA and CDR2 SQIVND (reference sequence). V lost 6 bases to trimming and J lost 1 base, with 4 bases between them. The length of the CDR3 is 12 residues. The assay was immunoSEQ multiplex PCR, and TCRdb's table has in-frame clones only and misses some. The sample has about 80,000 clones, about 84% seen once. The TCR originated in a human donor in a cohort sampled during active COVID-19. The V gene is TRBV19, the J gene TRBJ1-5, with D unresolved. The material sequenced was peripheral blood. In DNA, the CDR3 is TGTGCCAGTAGACAGAGCAATCAGCCCCAGCATTTT. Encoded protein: CASRQSNQPQHF.